A single sample gave rise to the 27 T cell receptor beta chains below, sequenced in a study of cytomegalovirus exposure and HLA in healthy donors. The PCR employed 60 Vbeta primers together with 13 Jbeta primers. Generated by immunoSEQ multiplex PCR, the TCRdb table keeps only in-frame clones and is missing some. The table includes about 90,000 clones, approximately 84% detected once. Sequencing was done on a sample of PBMCs. The origin of the receptors is a man younger than 35 in good health and CMV-seronegative.

The rearrangement uses TRBV18 and TRBJ1-6; the D is unclear. This CDR3 is built from 14 residues. In germline, CDR1 is KGHSH, CDR2 LQKENI. Deletions cut 2 bases from V and 10 bases from J, with 12 bases between. CDR3 in DNA: TGTGCCAGCTCACCATCAGGCCAACAGTCACCCCTCCACTTT. Protein sequence: CASSPSGQQSPLHF.

Only a few counts were recorded for this clone. The CDR3 sequence: CASSEETSGYTDTQYF. The CDR3 nucleotides are TGTGCCAGCAGTGAAGAAACTAGCGGGTACACAGATACGCAGTATTTT. The chain carries TRBV2 and TRBJ2-3; TRBD2 aligns across 9 bases. Germline V lookup: CDR1 SNHLY, CDR2 FYNNEI. CDR3 size: 16 residues. Trimming took 1 base from V and 2 from J; bases not matched to a gene: 4.

V gene TRBV6-5 combines with J gene TRBJ2-7, with 7 bases that match TRBD1. Germline V CDR1 and CDR2: MNHEY, SVGAGI. The CDR3 consists of 12 residues. Trimming took 4 bases from V and 8 from J; bases not matched to a gene: 5. CDR3 amino acids: CASSFTGAKQYF. CDR3 nucleotides: TGTGCCAGCAGTTTTACAGGGGCTAAGCAGTACTTC.

V and J are TRBV6-1 and TRBJ2-2; 7 bases are a match to TRBD1. Trimming at V came to 6 bases and at J to 0 bases, leaving 4 bases not matched to a gene. The CDR3 totals 15 residues. The germline V gene has CDR1 MNHNS and CDR2 SASEGT. This CDR3 is CASSPGQPNTGELFF. The DNA of the CDR3 is TGTGCCAGCAGCCCGGGACAGCCGAACACCGGGGAGCTGTTTTTT.

V and J are TRBV19 and TRBJ1-1; 7 bases match TRBD1. The junction had 11 bases not matched to a gene; V was cut back by 5 bases and J by 5 bases. CDR3 length: 15 amino acids. From germline, CDR1 is LNHDA and CDR2 SQIVND (reference sequence). The CDR3 here is CASSDPRGLGTEAFF. The DNA for the CDR3 is TGTGCCAGTAGTGACCCGAGGGGGCTGGGTACTGAAGCTTTCTTT.

This rearrangement joins TRBV9 to TRBJ2-7; 8 nucleotides agree with TRBD2. In germline, CDR1 is SGDLS, CDR2 YYNGEE. With 3 bases clipped from V and 4 bases from J, the junction kept 9 bases outside the gene matches. The CDR3 length is 15 residues. CDR3 nucleotide sequence: TGTGCCAGCAGCGCGGATAGCGGGGCCCCTTACGAGCAGTACTTC. This translates into CASSADSGAPYEQYF.

V is TRBV5-8 and J is TRBJ1-3, with unresolved D. The CDR3 has 16 residues. V was trimmed by 0 bases and J by 0 bases, leaving 10 bases between them. Germline CDR1 and CDR2: SGHTS and YDEGEE. The CDR3 is CASSLVVTSSGNTIYF. The CDR3 region has the DNA TGTGCCAGCAGCTTGGTTGTCACCAGCTCTGGAAACACCATATATTTT.

The rearrangement links TRBV2 to TRBJ2-7; TRBD2 matches at 7 bases. The CDR3 sequence is 15 residues long. Germline-derived CDR1 and CDR2 are SNHLY and FYNNEI. The trim removed 2 bases at V and 6 bases at J, leaving 10 bases unmatched. This CDR3 reads CASSELSGGAGEQYF. As DNA, the CDR3 is TGTGCCAGCAGTGAATTGTCGGGGGGAGCGGGCGAGCAGTACTTC.

The rearrangement uses TRBV30 and TRBJ2-2; D is possibly TRBD2 (5 bases). Germline V gene sequence: CDR1 GTSNPN, CDR2 SVGIG (reference sequence). The CDR3 sequence is 16 residues long. Trimming removed 1 base at V and 5 bases at J, with 17 bases between. CDR3 DNA: TGTGCCTGGAGTGCCGGCAGGACTTCCCTTACCGGGGAGCTGTTTTTT. Encoded protein: CAWSAGRTSLTGELFF.

The rearrangement joins TRBV27 to TRBJ2-5, with D perhaps matching TRBD1 (7 bases). Trimming left V 4 bases short and J 5 bases short, with 17 bases between. The CDR3 is 15 residues long. Germline V gene lookup returns CDR1 MNHEY and CDR2 SMNVEV (reference sequence). CDR3: CASSSGQEGSETQYF. The CDR3 nucleotides read TGTGCCAGCAGTTCTGGACAGGAGGGGTCGGAGACCCAGTACTTC.

The V gene is TRBV18, the J gene TRBJ2-1, with no clear D. The CDR3 length is 11 residues. Germline V CDR1 and CDR2: KGHSH, LQKENI. V lost 6 bases to trimming and J lost 5 bases, with 5 bases between them. The CDR3 is CASSGHNEQFF. The CDR3 DNA is TGTGCCAGCTCGGGCCACAATGAGCAGTTCTTC.

V usage is TRBV5-4 and J usage is TRBJ2-4; 10 bases are shared with TRBD2. This CDR3 comprises 15 residues. The germline V gene encodes CDR1 SGHNT and CDR2 YYREEE (reference sequence). Unmatched junction bases numbered 4, after V lost 0 bases and J lost 7 bases. The CDR3 DNA is TGTGCCAGCAGCTTGGGGCCTAGCGGGAGTAACATTCAGTACTTC. This gives the protein CASSLGPSGSNIQYF.

V and J are TRBV7-9 and TRBJ1-4; 7 nucleotides align to TRBD1. Germline V CDR1 and CDR2: SEHNR, FQNEAQ (reference sequence). The CDR3 is 17 residues long. With 5 bases clipped from V and 3 bases from J, the junction kept 12 bases outside the gene matches. This CDR3 is CASSPRQGQLANEKLFF. The CDR3 DNA sequence: TGTGCCAGCAGCCCCCGACAGGGCCAATTGGCTAATGAAAAACTGTTTTTT.

Only one count was recorded for this clone. The V call is TRBV10-3, the J call TRBJ1-1; D gene unclear. Deletions cut 3 bases from V and 4 bases from J, with 12 bases between. Germline V CDR1 and CDR2: ENHRY, SYGVKD. This CDR3 has 14 amino acids. The CDR3, as DNA: TGTGCCATCAGTGAATTGGCAGGCCCCACTGAAGCTTTCTTT. This encodes CAISELAGPTEAFF.

This rearrangement joins TRBV29-1 to TRBJ1-2; 9 positions agree with TRBD1. CDR1 and CDR2 (germline): SQVTM, ANQGSEA. The CDR3 runs 15 residues. The V gene end was trimmed by 6 bases and the J gene end by 4 bases; junction bases not matched to a gene: 12. This CDR3 reads CSVGRTGGGVYGYTF. CDR3 bases: TGCAGCGTCGGAAGAACAGGGGGCGGCGTCTATGGCTACACCTTC. Using reference TRBV29-1 and TRBJ1-2 for the parts outside the CDR3, the full variable domain is SAVISQKPSRDICQRGTSLTIQCQVDSQVTMMFWYRQQPGQSLTLIATANQGSEATYESGFVIDKFPISRPNLTFSTLTVSNMSPEDSSIYLCSVGRTGGGVYGYTFGSGTRLTVV.

The genes are TRBV2 and TRBJ1-4; a possible D gene is TRBD1 (5 bases). Germline CDR1 is SNHLY and CDR2 is FYNNEI. The CDR3 totals 14 residues. The V end lost 7 bases, the J end lost 6 bases, and 15 bases lay between the germline ends. CDR3 loop: CASNYLTGDEKLFF. Here the CDR3 DNA reads TGTGCCAGCAACTACTTAACGGGGGATGAAAAACTGTTTTTT.

The chain recombines TRBV5-6 with TRBJ1-1; D unclear. The CDR3 is 12 amino acids. V was clipped by 1 base and J by 7 bases, with 8 bases between them. Per germline, CDR1 SGHDT and CDR2 YYEEEE. CDR3 residues: CASSLSRVEAFF. CDR3 DNA: TGTGCCAGCAGCTTGTCGAGGGTTGAAGCTTTCTTT.

This chain connects TRBV6-5 to TRBJ1-6; D gene uncertain. V gave up 7 bases and J gave up 10 bases, with 14 bases separating them. Germline V gene sequence: CDR1 MNHEY, CDR2 SVGAGI. CDR3 length: 13 residues. The CDR3 protein is CASTERVQSPLHF. CDR3 bases: TGTGCCAGCACCGAGCGGGTGCAGTCACCCCTCCACTTT.

The chain uses TRBV27 and TRBJ2-7; a weak D match, TRBD1 (5 bases). Germline CDR1 is MNHEY and CDR2 is SMNVEV (reference sequence). This CDR3 is 15 amino acids long. Trimming removed 5 bases at V and 3 bases at J, with 17 bases between. This CDR3 is CASSLQAESYYEQYF. In DNA form, the CDR3 reads TGTGCCAGCAGTCTACAGGCGGAGTCATACTACGAGCAGTACTTC.

The chain carries TRBV6-5 and TRBJ1-5; weak D call: TRBD1 (6 bases). The length of the CDR3 is 13 residues. V lost 4 bases and J 6 bases, leaving 10 bases between the germline ends. Germline V gene sequence: CDR1 MNHEY, CDR2 SVGAGI. In nucleotides, the CDR3 is TGTGCCAGCAGTTCAACAGGGAGTCAGCCCCAGCATTTT. Protein product: CASSSTGSQPQHF.

The V call is TRBV5-1, the J call TRBJ2-7; possible D gene TRBD2, 6 bases. This CDR3 region has 16 residues. Trimming took 0 bases from V and 1 from J, leaving 14 bases between them. CDR1 is SGHRS, CDR2 YFSETQ, per germline. This CDR3 is CASSLVTGSRSYEQYF. CDR3 DNA: TGCGCCAGCAGCTTGGTGACCGGGAGTAGATCCTACGAGCAGTACTTC.

The rearrangement links TRBV5-8 to TRBJ1-1; the D gene is possibly TRBD1 (5 bases). V was clipped by 2 bases and J by 2 bases, with 7 bases between them. The CDR3 loop spans 13 amino acids. Germline lookup yields CDR1 SGHTS and CDR2 YDEGEE. DNA for the CDR3: TGTGCCAGCAGCTTTGACAGAAACACTGAAGCTTTCTTT. Protein sequence: CASSFDRNTEAFF.

The chain couples TRBV30 to TRBJ1-1, with 7 bases fitting TRBD1. From germline, CDR1 is GTSNPN and CDR2 SVGIG (reference sequence). This CDR3 is 15 amino acids long. V lost 0 bases and J lost 2; bases outside the gene matches: 6. The CDR3 protein is CAWSVSNRGNTEAFF. DNA for the CDR3: TGTGCCTGGAGTGTAAGTAACAGGGGCAACACTGAAGCTTTCTTT.

The chain employs TRBV7-2 and TRBJ1-2, with no clear D. There are 12 residues in the CDR3. Germline CDR1 SGHTA, CDR2 FQGNSA. Trimming cost V 5 bases and J 4 bases, with 8 bases left between them. The chain's CDR3 is CASSPGSYGYTF. The CDR3 DNA reads as TGTGCCAGCAGCCCCGGTAGCTATGGCTACACCTTC.

V is TRBV9 and J is TRBJ2-7; D ambiguous. Germline V gives CDR1 SGDLS, CDR2 YYNGEE. Trimming stripped 4 bases from V and 3 bases from J, with 8 bases between. There are 12 residues in the CDR3. The CDR3 DNA reads TGTGCCAGCAGCCCAAACGGCTACGAGCAGTACTTC. Amino acid sequence: CASSPNGYEQYF.

The V call is TRBV6-4, the J call TRBJ2-3, with 10 bases that match TRBD2. Germline CDR1 MRHNA, CDR2 SNTAGT. The V gene end was trimmed by 4 bases and the J gene end by 4 bases; junction bases not matched to a gene: 5. The CDR3 length is 15 residues. CDR3 amino acids: CASSASAGGADTQYF. The CDR3 coding sequence is TGTGCCAGCAGTGCATCAGCGGGAGGGGCAGATACGCAGTATTTT.

The rearrangement uses TRBV15 and TRBJ1-3; no clear D. Looked up from germline, CDR1 is LNHNV and CDR2 is YYDKDF (reference sequence). Trimming took 0 bases from V and 4 from J, leaving 7 bases between them. This CDR3 has 14 amino acids. CDR3 amino acids: CATSRDRGGNTIYF. In DNA form, the CDR3 reads TGTGCCACCAGCAGAGATAGAGGGGGAAACACCATATATTTT.